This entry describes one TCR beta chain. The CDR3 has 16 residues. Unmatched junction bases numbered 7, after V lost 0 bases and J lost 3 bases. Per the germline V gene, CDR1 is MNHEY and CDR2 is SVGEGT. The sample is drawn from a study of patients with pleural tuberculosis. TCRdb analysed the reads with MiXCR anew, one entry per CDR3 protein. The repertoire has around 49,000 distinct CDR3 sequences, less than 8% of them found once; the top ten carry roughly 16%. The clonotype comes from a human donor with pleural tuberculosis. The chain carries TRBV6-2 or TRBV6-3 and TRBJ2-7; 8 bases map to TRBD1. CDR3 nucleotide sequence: TGTGCCAGCAGTTACTCGGGGACAGGAGAGGACTACGAGCAGTACTTC. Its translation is CASSYSGTGEDYEQYF.